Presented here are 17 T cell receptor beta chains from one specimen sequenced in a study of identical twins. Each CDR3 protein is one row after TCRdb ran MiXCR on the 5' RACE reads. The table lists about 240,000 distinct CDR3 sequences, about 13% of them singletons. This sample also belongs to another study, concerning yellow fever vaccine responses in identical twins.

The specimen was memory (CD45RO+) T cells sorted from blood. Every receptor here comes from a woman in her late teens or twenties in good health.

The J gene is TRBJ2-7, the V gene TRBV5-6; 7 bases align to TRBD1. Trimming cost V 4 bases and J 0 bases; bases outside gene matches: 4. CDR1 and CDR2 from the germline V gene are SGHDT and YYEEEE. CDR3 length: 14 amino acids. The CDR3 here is CASSEAGGSYEQYF. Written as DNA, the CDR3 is TGTGCCAGCAGCGAGGCAGGGGGCTCCTACGAGCAGTACTTC.

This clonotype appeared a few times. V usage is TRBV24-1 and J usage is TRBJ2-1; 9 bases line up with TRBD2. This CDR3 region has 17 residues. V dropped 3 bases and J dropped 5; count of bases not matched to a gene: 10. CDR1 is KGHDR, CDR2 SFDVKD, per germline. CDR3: CATSDRNLAGFNNEQFF. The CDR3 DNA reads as TGTGCCACCAGTGATCGAAATCTAGCGGGGTTCAACAATGAGCAGTTCTTC.

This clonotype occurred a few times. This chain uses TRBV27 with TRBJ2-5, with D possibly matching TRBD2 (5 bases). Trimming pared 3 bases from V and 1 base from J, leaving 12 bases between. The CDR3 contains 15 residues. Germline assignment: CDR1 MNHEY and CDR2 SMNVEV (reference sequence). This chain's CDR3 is CASSFSGVRQETQYF. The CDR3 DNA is TGTGCCAGCAGTTTTTCCGGGGTGCGCCAAGAGACCCAGTACTTC.

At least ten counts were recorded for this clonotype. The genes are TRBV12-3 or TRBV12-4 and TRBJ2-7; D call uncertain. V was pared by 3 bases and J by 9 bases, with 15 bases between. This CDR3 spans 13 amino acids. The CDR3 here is CASSFGRDSGQYF. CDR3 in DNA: TGTGCCAGCAGTTTTGGAAGGGATTCTGGGCAGTACTTC.

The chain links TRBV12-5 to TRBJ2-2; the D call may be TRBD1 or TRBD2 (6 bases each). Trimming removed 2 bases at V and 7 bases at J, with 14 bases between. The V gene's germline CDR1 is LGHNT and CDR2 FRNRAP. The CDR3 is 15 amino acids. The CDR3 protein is CASGLSSRGLGELFF. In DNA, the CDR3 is TGTGCTAGTGGTTTGAGCTCTCGGGGGCTCGGGGAGCTGTTTTTT. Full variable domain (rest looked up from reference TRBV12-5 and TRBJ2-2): DARVTQTPRHKVTEMGQEVTMRCQPILGHNTVFWYRQTMMQGLELLAYFRNRAPLDDSGMPKDRFSAEMPDATLATLKIQPSEPRDSAVYFCASGLSSRGLGELFFGEGSRLTVL.

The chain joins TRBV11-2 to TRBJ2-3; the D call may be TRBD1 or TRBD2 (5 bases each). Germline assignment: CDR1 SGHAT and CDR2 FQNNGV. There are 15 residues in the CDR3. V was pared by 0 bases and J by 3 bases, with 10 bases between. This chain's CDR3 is CASSLDWGSTDTQYF. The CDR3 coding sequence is TGTGCCAGCAGCTTAGATTGGGGGAGTACAGATACGCAGTATTTT.

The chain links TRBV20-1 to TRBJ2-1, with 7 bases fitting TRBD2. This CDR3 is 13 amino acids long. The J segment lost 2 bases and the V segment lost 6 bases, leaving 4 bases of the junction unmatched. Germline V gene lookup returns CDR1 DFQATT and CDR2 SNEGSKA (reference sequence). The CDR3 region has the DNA TGCAGTGCGAGTAGCGGGCCCTACAATGAGCAGTTCTTC. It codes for CSASSGPYNEQFF.

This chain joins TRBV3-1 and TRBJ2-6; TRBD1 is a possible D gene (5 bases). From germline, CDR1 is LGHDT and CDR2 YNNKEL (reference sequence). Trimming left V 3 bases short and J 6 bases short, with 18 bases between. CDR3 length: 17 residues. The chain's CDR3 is CASSQQGSRSQANVLTF. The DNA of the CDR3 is TGTGCCAGCAGCCAGCAGGGCTCAAGGTCTCAGGCCAACGTCCTGACTTTC. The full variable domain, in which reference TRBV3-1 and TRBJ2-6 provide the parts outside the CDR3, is DTAVSQTPKYLVTQMGNDKSIKCEQNLGHDTMYWYKQDSKKFLKIMFSYNNKELIINETVPNRFSPKSPDKAHLNLHINSLELGDSAVYFCASSQQGSRSQANVLTFGAGSRLTVL.

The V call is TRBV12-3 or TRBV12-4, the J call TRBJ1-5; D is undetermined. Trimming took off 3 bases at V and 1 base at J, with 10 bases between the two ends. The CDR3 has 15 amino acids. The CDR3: CASSLSRESNQPQHF. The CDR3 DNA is TGTGCCAGCAGTTTGTCTAGGGAAAGCAATCAGCCCCAGCATTTT.

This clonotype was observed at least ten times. In DNA form, the CDR3 reads TGTGCCAGCAGCCGGGGACAGGTGAACACTGAAGCTTTCTTT. Translation gives CASSRGQVNTEAFF. The chain links TRBV4-2 to TRBJ1-1, with 8 bases aligning to TRBD1. The J segment lost 0 bases and the V segment lost 4 bases, leaving 1 base of the junction unmatched. The germline V gene has CDR1 LGHNA and CDR2 YNFKEQ. The CDR3 has 14 amino acids.

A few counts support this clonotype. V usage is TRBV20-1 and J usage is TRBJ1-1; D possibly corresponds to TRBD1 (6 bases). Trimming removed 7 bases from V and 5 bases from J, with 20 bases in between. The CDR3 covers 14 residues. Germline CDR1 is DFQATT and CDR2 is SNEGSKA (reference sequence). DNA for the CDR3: TGCAGTGTTCGGCAGGGGTCGACGCGGACTGAAGCTTTCTTT. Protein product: CSVRQGSTRTEAFF.

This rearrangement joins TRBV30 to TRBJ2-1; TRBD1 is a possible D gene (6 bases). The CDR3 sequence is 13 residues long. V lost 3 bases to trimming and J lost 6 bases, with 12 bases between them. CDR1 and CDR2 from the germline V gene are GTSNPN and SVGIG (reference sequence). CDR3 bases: TGTGCCTGGAGACGGGACATCCCCAATGAGCAGTTCTTC. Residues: CAWRRDIPNEQFF.

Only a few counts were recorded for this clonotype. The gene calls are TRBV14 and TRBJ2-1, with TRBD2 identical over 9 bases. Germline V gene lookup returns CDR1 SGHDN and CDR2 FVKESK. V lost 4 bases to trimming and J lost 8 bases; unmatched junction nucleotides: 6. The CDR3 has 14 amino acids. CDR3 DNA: TGTGCCAGCAGCCCCCGGACTAGCGAAGATGAGCAGTTCTTC. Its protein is CASSPRTSEDEQFF.

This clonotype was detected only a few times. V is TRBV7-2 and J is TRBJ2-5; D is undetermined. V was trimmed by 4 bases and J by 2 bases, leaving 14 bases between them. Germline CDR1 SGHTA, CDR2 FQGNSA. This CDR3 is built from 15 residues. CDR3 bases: TGTGCCAGCAGCTCCCCCCGTCGGTCTCAAGAGACCCAGTACTTC. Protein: CASSSPRRSQETQYF.

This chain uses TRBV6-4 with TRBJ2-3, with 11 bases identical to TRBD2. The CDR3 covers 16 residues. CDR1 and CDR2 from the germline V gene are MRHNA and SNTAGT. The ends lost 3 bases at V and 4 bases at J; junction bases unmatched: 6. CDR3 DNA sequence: TGTGCCAGCAGTGAGCGTAGCGGGGGGGCCTCAGATACGCAGTATTTT. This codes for CASSERSGGASDTQYF.

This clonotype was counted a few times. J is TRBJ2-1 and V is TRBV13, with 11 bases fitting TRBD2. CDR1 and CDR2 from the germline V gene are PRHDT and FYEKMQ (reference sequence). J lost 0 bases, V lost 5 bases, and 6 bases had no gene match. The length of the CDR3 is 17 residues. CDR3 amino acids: CASSTRSGGVSYNEQFF. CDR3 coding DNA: TGTGCCAGCAGCACCCGTAGCGGGGGGGTCTCCTACAATGAGCAGTTCTTC.

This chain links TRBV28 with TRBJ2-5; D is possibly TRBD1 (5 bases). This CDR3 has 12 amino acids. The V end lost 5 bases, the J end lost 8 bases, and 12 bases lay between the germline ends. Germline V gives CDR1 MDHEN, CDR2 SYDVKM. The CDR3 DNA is TGTGCCAGCAGTCGTCAGGGAATTACCCAGTACTTC. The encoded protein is CASSRQGITQYF.